This T cell receptor (beta chain) came from a study of blood T cell repertoires in COVID-19. Across the whole study: Samples came from the United States, Italy and Spain, spanning acute and convalescent COVID-19. Nucleic acid was either cDNA or gDNA, and it came from T cells, B-cell-depleted T cells, or PBMCs.

In the original analysis: Estimates of nucleated cell counts were drawn from the amplification of reference gene primers. Only in-frame clones appear in the TCRdb table, and some are missing; sequencing was by immunoSEQ multiplex PCR. V and J calls and clone size are those listed in that table; D and trimming were worked out from the DNA. The data contain over 250,000 clones, approximately 91% of them singletons. This CDR3 has 14 amino acids. V lost 0 bases and J 8 bases, leaving 13 bases between the germline ends. Germline V gene sequence: CDR1 MNHEY, CDR2 SVGAGI. This receptor was obtained from a man in his forties or fifties with acute or convalescent COVID-19. The material sequenced was peripheral blood. The V gene is TRBV6-5, the J gene TRBJ1-2, with D uncertain. CDR3 sequence reads: CASSYSTPPPGYTF. Here the CDR3 DNA reads TGTGCCAGCAGTTACTCGACTCCCCCACCAGGCTACACCTTC.